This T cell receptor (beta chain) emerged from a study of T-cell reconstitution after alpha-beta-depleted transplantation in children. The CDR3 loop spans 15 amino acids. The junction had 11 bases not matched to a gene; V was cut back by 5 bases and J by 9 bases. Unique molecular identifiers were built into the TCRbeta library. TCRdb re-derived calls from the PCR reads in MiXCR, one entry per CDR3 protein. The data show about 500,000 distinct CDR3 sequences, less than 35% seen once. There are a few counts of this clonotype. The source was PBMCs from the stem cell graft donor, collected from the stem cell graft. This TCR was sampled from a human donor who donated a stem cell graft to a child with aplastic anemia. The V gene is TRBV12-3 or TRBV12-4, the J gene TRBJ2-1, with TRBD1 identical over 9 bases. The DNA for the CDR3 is TGTGCCAGCAGTCCGGTGGGGACAGGGTCCGGTGAGCAGTTCTTC. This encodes CASSPVGTGSGEQFF.